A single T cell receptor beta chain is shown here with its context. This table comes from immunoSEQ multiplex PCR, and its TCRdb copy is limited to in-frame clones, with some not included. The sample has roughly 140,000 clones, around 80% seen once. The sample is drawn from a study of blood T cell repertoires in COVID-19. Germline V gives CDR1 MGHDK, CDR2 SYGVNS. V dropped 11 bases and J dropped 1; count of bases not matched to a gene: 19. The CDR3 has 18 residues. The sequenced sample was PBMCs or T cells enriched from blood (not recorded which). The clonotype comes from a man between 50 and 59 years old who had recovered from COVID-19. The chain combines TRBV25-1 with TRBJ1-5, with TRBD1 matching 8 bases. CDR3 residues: CAEGVGQGRPESNQPQHF. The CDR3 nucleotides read TGTGCCGAAGGGGTTGGACAGGGAAGGCCGGAGAGCAATCAGCCCCAGCATTTT.